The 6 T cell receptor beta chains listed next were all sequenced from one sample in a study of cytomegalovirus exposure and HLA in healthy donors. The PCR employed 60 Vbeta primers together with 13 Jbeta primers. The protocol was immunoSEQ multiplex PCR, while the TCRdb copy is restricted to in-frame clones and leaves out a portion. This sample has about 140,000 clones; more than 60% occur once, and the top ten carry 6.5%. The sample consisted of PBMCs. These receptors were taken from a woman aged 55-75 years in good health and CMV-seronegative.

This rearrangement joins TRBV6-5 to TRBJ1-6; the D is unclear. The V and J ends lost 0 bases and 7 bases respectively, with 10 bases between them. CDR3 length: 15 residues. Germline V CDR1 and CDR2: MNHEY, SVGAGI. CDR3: CASSYSGSGNSPLHF. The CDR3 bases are TGTGCCAGCAGTTACTCAGGGTCGGGGAATTCACCCCTCCACTTT.

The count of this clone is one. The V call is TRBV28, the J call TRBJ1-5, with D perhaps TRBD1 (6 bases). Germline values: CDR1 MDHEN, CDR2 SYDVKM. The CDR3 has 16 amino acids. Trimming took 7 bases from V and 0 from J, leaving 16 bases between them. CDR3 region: CASTESRGASNQPQHF. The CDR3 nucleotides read TGTGCCAGCACCGAATCCCGGGGGGCTAGCAATCAGCCCCAGCATTTT.

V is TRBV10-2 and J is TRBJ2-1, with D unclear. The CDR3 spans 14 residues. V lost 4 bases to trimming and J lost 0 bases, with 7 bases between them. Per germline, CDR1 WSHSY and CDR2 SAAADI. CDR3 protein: CASSAPSSYNEQFF. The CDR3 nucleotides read TGCGCCAGCAGTGCCCCGAGCTCCTACAATGAGCAGTTCTTC.

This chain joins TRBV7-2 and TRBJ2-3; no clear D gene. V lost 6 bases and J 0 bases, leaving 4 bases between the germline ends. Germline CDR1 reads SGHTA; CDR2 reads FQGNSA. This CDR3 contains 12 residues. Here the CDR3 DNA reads TGTGCCAGCAGGCGGAGCACAGATACGCAGTATTTT. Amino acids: CASRRSTDTQYF.

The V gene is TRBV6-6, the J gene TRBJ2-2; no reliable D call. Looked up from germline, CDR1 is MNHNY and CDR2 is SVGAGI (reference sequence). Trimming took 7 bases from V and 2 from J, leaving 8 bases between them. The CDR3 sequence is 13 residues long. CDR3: CASNQLNTGELFF. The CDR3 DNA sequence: TGTGCCAGCAACCAACTAAACACCGGGGAGCTGTTTTTT.

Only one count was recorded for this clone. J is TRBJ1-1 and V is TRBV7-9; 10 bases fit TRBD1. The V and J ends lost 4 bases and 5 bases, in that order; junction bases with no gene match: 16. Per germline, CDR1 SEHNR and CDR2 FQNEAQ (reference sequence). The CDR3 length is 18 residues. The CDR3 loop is CASSSFSIRGTGATEAFF. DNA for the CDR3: TGTGCCAGCAGCTCTTTCTCTATCCGGGGGACAGGGGCAACTGAAGCTTTCTTT.